Below are 15 T cell receptor beta chains sequenced from a single sample in a study of cytomegalovirus exposure and HLA in healthy donors. The protocol was immunoSEQ multiplex PCR, while the TCRdb copy is restricted to in-frame clones and leaves out a portion. The repertoire includes about 130,000 clones, 94% of them detected once, and 1% to 1.5% sits in the top ten. Sequencing input: PBMCs. All receptors derive from a woman aged 18-30 years in good health and CMV-seronegative.

J is TRBJ1-1 and V is TRBV30, with a possible D match to TRBD1 (5 bases). Germline V gene lookup returns CDR1 GTSNPN and CDR2 SVGIG (reference sequence). Trimming left V 2 bases short and J 8 bases short, with 15 bases between. The CDR3 has 13 residues. CDR3 nucleotide sequence: TGTGCCTGGAGTCTCAGTGTGGGGCTGGAAGCTTTCTTT. It translates to CAWSLSVGLEAFF.

The chain combines TRBV6-1 with TRBJ2-7; tentative D call: TRBD2 (6 bases). This CDR3 comprises 13 residues. The V end was cut by 6 bases, the J end by 0 bases, with 9 bases between. CDR1 MNHNS and CDR2 SASEGT come from the germline V gene. The CDR3 bases are TGTGCCAGCAGCGTGGAGGGCTCCTACGAGCAGTACTTC. Residues: CASSVEGSYEQYF.

J is TRBJ2-3 and V is TRBV19; unclear D gene. Germline V CDR1 and CDR2: LNHDA, SQIVND (reference sequence). V was pared by 4 bases and J by 1 base, with 12 bases between. The CDR3 is 15 amino acids. Here the CDR3 DNA reads TGTGCCAGTAGTAACCTAGGCGCAGGCACAGATACGCAGTATTTT. Its protein is CASSNLGAGTDTQYF.

V gene TRBV5-1 combines with J gene TRBJ2-2; D unresolved. Germline loops: CDR1 SGHRS, CDR2 YFSETQ. CDR3 length: 14 amino acids. The V and J ends lost 6 bases and 1 base respectively, with 10 bases between them. Here the CDR3 reads CASTEELNTGELFF. CDR3 DNA: TGCGCCAGCACCGAAGAACTGAACACCGGGGAGCTGTTTTTT.

The rearrangement joins TRBV7-9 to TRBJ2-1, with 7 bases matching TRBD1. V was clipped by 5 bases and J by 7 bases; unmatched bases: 14. CDR1 is SEHNR and CDR2 is FQNEAQ in the germline V gene (reference sequence). The CDR3 has 16 amino acids. CDR3 DNA sequence: TGTGCCAGCAGCGTGACCAGGGGGAAAGTTACTAATGAGCAGTTCTTC. Residues: CASSVTRGKVTNEQFF. Filled out from reference TRBV7-9 and TRBJ2-1, the complete variable domain reads DTGVSQNPRHKITKRGQNVTFRCDPISEHNRLYWYRQTLGQGPEFLTYFQNEAQLEKSRLLSDRFSAERPKGSFSTLEIQRTEQGDSAMYLCASSVTRGKVTNEQFFGPGTRLTVL.

The rearrangement links TRBV6-1 to TRBJ2-3, with 9 bases identical to TRBD1. The CDR3 is 13 residues long. Germline V lookup: CDR1 MNHNS, CDR2 SASEGT. V dropped 6 bases and J dropped 3; count of bases not matched to a gene: 1. The CDR3 DNA reads as TGTGCCAGCAGCGGGACAGGGACAGATACGCAGTATTTT. Its protein is CASSGTGTDTQYF.

The chain employs TRBV9 and TRBJ2-1; D not resolved. V was pared by 0 bases and J by 4 bases, with 11 bases between. Germline V gives CDR1 SGDLS, CDR2 YYNGEE. The CDR3 is made up of 15 amino acids. The CDR3 reads CASSVGNTRYNEQFF. In nucleotides, the CDR3 is TGTGCCAGCAGCGTAGGAAATACCAGGTACAATGAGCAGTTCTTC.

This clone was detected only once. The chain links TRBV7-2 to TRBJ2-1, with 8 positions matching TRBD2. The CDR3 loop spans 15 amino acids. Germline V gene sequence: CDR1 SGHTA, CDR2 FQGNSA. J was trimmed by 7 bases and V by 5 bases; bases with no gene match: 10. CDR3 sequence (DNA): TGTGCCAGCAGCGAAACAGCGGGAGCAACGAATGAGCAGTTCTTC. Its translation is CASSETAGATNEQFF.

V gene TRBV28 combines with J gene TRBJ2-7; D unclear. CDR1 is MDHEN, CDR2 SYDVKM, per germline. This CDR3 contains 11 residues. The V and J ends lost 5 bases and 5 bases respectively, with 7 bases between them. Here the CDR3 DNA reads TGTGCCAGCAGTAACATGGACGAGCAGTACTTC. Protein sequence: CASSNMDEQYF.

In this sample, this clone turned up once. The rearrangement links TRBV9 to TRBJ2-7, with D unresolved. Germline V gene sequence: CDR1 SGDLS, CDR2 YYNGEE. With 0 bases removed from V and 5 bases from J, the gap between germline ends came to 15 bases. The CDR3 sequence is 15 residues long. The CDR3 DNA reads TGTGCCAGCAGCGTAGAGGTTGAACAGAGAGACGAGCAGTACTTC. It encodes CASSVEVEQRDEQYF.

The chain combines TRBV5-1 with TRBJ2-3, with 7 bases lining up with TRBD2. In germline, CDR1 is SGHRS, CDR2 YFSETQ. V was pared by 0 bases and J by 2 bases, with 3 bases of the junction left unmatched. The length of the CDR3 is 15 residues. The CDR3 sequence is CASSLDGTITDTQYF. CDR3 in DNA: TGCGCCAGCAGCTTGGACGGGACTATCACAGATACGCAGTATTTT.

As DNA, the CDR3 is TGTGCCAGCAGCCCTAGGAGAGCTGGGGCCAACGTCCTGACTTTC. This sequence encodes CASSPRRAGANVLTF. The V gene is TRBV28, the J gene TRBJ2-6; D ambiguous. Germline CDR1 and CDR2: MDHEN and SYDVKM. Trimming left V 6 bases short and J 2 bases short, with 11 bases between. The CDR3 consists of 15 residues.

The chain joins TRBV29-1 to TRBJ1-5; no firm D call. This CDR3 has 12 amino acids. Deletions cut 4 bases from V and 4 bases from J, with 8 bases between. Germline V gene sequence: CDR1 SQVTM, CDR2 ANQGSEA. CDR3 amino acids: CSVGAGNQPQHF. The CDR3 nucleotides read TGCAGCGTTGGTGCGGGGAATCAGCCCCAGCATTTT.

V gene TRBV5-4 combines with J gene TRBJ1-6; no clear D gene. Germline values: CDR1 SGHNT, CDR2 YYREEE (reference sequence). Deletions cut 0 bases from V and 0 bases from J, with 7 bases between. The CDR3 is made up of 16 amino acids. CDR3 protein: CASSLDWSSYNSPLHF. The CDR3 nucleotides are TGTGCCAGCAGCTTGGACTGGAGCTCCTATAATTCACCCCTCCACTTT. The full variable domain, with the rest looked up from reference TRBV5-4 and TRBJ1-6, is ETGVTQSPTHLIKTRGQQVTLRCSSQSGHNTVSWYQQALGQGPQFIFQYYREEENGRGNFPPRFSGLQFPNYSSELNVNALELDDSALYLCASSLDWSSYNSPLHFGNGTRLTVT.

This chain connects TRBV5-1 to TRBJ2-5, with no clear D. V was shortened by 2 bases and J by 2 bases, with 7 bases between the two germline ends. The CDR3 has 13 amino acids. Germline-derived CDR1 and CDR2 are SGHRS and YFSETQ. The CDR3 bases are TGCGCCAGCAGCTTTTTAAATCAAGAGACCCAGTACTTC. Encoded protein: CASSFLNQETQYF.